This entry describes one T cell receptor beta chain. Its cognate antigen is unknown. Method: immunoSEQ multiplex PCR; TCRdb's copy keeps in-frame clones and lacks some. The table lists around 66,000 clones, roughly 80% of them singletons, with 6% to 8% in the top ten. The ends lost 11 bases at V and 8 bases at J; junction bases unmatched: 15. The CDR3 sequence is 14 residues long. Germline V gene sequence: CDR1 LGHNA, CDR2 YNFKEQ. These data belong to a study of OX40 agonist ivuxolimab in advanced cancers. Study at large: The patients received ivuxolimab by intravenous route every 2 weeks at 0.01 to 10 mg/kg.

Study findings and constraints: Clonal expansion from baseline to week 6 occurred in both CD4+ and CD8+ T cells.

This clonotype was obtained from an adult with an advanced solid tumor such as melanoma, head and neck, liver or kidney cancer. Source: CD4+ or CD8+ T cells sorted from blood, taken in a trial of the OX40 agonist ivuxolimab. The chain has TRBV4-2 and TRBJ2-1; 7 bases line up with TRBD1. The CDR3 region has the DNA TGTGCCTCGGGCGACAGGGAGAGACGGGATGAGCAGTTCTTC. It translates to CASGDRERRDEQFF.